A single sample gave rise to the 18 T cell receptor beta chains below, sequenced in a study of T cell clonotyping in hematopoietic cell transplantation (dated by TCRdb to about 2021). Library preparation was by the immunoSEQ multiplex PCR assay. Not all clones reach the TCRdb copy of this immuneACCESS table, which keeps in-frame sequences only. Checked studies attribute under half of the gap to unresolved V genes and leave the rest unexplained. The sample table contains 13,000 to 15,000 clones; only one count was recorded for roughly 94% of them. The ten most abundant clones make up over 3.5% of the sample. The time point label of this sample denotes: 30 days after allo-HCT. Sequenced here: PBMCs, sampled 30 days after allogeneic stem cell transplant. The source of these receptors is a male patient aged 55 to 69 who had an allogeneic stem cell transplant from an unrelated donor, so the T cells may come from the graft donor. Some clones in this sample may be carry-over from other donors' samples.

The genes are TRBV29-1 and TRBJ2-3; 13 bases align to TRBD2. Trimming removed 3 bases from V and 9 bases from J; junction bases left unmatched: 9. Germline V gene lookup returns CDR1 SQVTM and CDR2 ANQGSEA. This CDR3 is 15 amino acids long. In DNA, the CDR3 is TGCAGCGTTGATAGTACTAGCGGGGGGGGAGCCACGCAGTATTTT. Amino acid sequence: CSVDSTSGGGATQYF.

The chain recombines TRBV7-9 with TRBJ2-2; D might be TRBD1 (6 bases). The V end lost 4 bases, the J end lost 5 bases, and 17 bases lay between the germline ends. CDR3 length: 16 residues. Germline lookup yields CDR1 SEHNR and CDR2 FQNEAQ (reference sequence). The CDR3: CASSYRAEGRTGELFF. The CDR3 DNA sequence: TGTGCCAGCAGCTACAGGGCTGAAGGCCGAACCGGGGAGCTGTTTTTT.

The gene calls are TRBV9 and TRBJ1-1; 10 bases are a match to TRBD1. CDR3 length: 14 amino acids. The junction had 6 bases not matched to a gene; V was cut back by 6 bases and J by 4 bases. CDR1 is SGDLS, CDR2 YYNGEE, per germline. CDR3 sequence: CASTRQGAGTEAFF. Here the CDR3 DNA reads TGTGCCAGCACCCGACAGGGGGCTGGCACTGAAGCTTTCTTT.

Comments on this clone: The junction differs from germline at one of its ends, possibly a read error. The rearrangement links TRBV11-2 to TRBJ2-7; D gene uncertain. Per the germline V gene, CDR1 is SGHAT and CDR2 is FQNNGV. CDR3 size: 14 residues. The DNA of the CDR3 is TGTGCCAGCACCTTAGAAAGGTATAGCTACGAGCAGTACTTC. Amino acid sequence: CASTLERYSYEQYF.

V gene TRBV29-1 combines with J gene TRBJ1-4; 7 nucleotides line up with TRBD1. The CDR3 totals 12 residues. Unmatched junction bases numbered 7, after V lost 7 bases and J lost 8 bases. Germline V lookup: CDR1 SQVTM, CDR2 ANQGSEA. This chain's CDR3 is CSALDRDEKLFF. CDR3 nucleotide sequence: TGCAGCGCTCTAGACAGGGACGAAAAACTGTTTTTT.

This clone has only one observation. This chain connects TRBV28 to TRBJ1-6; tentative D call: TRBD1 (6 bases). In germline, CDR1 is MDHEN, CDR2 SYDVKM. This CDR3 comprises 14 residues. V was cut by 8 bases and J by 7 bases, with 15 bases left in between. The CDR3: CASGRGTINSPLHF. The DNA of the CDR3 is TGTGCCAGCGGAAGGGGGACAATAAATTCACCCCTCCACTTT.

The CDR3: CASNKPGQNYGYTF. In DNA, the CDR3 is TGTGCCAGTAACAAACCGGGACAGAACTATGGCTACACCTTC. This chain uses TRBV19 with TRBJ1-2, with TRBD1 identical over 7 bases. The V gene's germline CDR1 is LNHDA and CDR2 SQIVND (reference sequence). The length of the CDR3 is 14 residues. V trimming: 7 bases; J trimming: 2 bases; junction bases outside the gene matches: 7.

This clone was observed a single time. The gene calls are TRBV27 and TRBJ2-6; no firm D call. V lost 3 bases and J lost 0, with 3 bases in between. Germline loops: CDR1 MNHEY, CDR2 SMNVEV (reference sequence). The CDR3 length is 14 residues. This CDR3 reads CASSLGSGANVLTF. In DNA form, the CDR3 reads TGTGCCAGCAGTTTGGGCTCTGGGGCCAACGTCCTGACTTTC.

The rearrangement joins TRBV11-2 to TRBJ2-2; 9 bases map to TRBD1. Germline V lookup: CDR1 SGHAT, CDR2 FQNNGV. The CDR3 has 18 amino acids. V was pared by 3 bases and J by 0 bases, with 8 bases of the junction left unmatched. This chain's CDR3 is CASSFSGTGRANTGELFF. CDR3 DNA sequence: TGTGCCAGCAGCTTTTCTGGGACAGGGCGCGCGAACACCGGGGAGCTGTTTTTT.

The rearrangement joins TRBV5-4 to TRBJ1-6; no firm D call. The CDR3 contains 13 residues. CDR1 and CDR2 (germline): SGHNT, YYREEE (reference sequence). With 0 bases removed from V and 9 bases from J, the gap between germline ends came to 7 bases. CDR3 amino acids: CASSLAGISPLHF. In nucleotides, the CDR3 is TGTGCCAGCAGCTTGGCGGGGATTTCACCCCTCCACTTT.

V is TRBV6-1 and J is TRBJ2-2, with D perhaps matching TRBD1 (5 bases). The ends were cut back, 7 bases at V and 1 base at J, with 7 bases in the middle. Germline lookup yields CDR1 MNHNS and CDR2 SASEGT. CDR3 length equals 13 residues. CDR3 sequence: CASKGLNTGELFF. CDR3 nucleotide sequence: TGTGCCAGCAAGGGGCTGAACACCGGGGAGCTGTTTTTT.

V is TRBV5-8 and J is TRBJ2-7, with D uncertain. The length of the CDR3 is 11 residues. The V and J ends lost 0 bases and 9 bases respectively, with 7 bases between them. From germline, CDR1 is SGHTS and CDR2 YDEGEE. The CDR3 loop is CASSLETRQYF. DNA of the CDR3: TGTGCCAGCAGCTTGGAAACCCGGCAGTACTTC.

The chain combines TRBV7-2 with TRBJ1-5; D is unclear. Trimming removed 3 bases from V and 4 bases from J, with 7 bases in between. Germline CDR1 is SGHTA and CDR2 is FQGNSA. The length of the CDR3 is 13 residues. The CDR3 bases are TGTGCCAGCAGCTTGGACCTGAATCAGCCCCAGCATTTT. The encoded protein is CASSLDLNQPQHF.

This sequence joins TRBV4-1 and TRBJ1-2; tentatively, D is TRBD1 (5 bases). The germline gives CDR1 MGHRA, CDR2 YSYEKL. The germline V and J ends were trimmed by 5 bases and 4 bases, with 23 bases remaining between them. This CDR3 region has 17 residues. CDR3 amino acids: CASSLQRGSSRSYGYTF. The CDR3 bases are TGCGCCAGCAGCTTACAAAGGGGTTCCTCGCGTAGCTATGGCTACACCTTC.

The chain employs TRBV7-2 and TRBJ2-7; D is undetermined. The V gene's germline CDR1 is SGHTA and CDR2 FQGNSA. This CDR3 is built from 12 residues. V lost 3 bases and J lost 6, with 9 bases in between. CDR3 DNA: TGTGCCAGCAGCTTCCCGCAGGCCGAGCAGTACTTC. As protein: CASSFPQAEQYF. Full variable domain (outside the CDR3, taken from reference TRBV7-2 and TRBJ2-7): GAGVSQSPSNKVTEKGKDVELRCDPISGHTALYWYRQSLGQGLEFLIYFQGNSAPDKSGLPSDRFSAERTGGSVSTLTIQRTQQEDSAVYLCASSFPQAEQYFGPGTRLTVT.

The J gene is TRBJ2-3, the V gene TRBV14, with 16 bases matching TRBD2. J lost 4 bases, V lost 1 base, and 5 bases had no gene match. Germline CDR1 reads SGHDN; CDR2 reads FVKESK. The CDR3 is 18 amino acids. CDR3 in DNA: TGTGCCAGCAGCCAAGCCGGGACTAGCGGGAGGGTCGCAGATACGCAGTATTTT. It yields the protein CASSQAGTSGRVADTQYF.

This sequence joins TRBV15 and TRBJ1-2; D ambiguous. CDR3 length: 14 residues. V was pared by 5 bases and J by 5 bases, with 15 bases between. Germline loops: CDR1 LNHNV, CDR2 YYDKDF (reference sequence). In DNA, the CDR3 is TGTGCCACCAGCCCCTCGAACATAATTTATGGCTACACCTTC. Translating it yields CATSPSNIIYGYTF.

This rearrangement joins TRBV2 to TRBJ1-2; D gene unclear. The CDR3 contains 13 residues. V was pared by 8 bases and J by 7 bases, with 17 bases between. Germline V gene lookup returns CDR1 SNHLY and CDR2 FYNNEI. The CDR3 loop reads CASVAGQEGGYTF. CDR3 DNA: TGTGCCAGCGTCGCCGGCCAAGAGGGTGGCTACACCTTC.